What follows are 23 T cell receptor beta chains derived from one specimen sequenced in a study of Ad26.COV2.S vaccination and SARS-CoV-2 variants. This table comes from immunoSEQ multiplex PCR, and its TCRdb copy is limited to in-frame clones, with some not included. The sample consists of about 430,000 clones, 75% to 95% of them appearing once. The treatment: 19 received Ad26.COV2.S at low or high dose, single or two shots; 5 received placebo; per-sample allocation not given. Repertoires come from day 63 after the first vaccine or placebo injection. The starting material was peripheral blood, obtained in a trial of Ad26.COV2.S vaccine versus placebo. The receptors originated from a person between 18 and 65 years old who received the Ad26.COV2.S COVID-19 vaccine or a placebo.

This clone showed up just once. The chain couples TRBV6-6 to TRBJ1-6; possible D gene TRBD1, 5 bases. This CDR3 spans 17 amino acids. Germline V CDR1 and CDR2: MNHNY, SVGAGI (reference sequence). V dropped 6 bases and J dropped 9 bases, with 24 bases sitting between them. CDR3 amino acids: CASSRDPGGEWGSPLHF. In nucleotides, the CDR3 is TGTGCCAGCAGCCGAGATCCGGGGGGGGAATGGGGTTCACCCCTCCACTTT.

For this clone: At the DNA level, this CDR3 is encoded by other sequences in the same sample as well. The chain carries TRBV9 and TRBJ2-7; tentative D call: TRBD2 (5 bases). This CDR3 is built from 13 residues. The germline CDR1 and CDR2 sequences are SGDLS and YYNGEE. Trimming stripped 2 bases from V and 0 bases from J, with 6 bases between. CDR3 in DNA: TGTGCCAGCAGCGTTGGAGGCTCCTACGAGCAGTACTTC. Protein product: CASSVGGSYEQYF.

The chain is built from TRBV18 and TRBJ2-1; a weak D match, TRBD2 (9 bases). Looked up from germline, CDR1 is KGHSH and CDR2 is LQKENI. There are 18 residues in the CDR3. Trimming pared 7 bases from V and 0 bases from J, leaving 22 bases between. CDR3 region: CASLGQELTSGSYNEQFF. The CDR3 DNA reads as TGTGCCAGCTTGGGACAGGAACTGACTAGCGGCTCCTACAATGAGCAGTTCTTC.

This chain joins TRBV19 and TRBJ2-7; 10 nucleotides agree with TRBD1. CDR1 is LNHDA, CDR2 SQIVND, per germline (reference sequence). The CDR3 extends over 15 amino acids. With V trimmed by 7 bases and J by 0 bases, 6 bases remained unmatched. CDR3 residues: CASTPRTGGSYEQYF. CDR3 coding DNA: TGTGCCAGTACCCCGAGGACAGGGGGCTCCTACGAGCAGTACTTC.

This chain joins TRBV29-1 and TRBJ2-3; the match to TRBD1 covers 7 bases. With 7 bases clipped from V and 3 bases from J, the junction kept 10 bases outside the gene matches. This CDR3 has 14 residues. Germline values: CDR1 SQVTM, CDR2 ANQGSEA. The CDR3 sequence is CSARQGSPTDTQYF. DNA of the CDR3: TGCAGCGCCCGACAGGGTTCCCCTACAGATACGCAGTATTTT.

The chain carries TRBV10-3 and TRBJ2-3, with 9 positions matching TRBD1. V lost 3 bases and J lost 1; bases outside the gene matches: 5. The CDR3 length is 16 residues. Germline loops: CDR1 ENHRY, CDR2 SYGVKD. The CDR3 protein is CAISDSRDRGTDTQYF. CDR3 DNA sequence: TGTGCCATCAGTGACTCCCGGGACAGGGGCACAGATACGCAGTATTTT.

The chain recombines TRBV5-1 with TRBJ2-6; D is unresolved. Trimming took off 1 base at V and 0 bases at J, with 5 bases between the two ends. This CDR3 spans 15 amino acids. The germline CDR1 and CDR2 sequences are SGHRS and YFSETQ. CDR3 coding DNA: TGCGCCAGCAGCTTGAAGGCCTCTGGGGCCAACGTCCTGACTTTC. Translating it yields CASSLKASGANVLTF.

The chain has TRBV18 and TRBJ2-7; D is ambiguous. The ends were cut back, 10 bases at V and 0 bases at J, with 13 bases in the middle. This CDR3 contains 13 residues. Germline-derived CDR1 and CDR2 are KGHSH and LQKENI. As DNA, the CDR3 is TGTGCCACCTCCTCGATCAACTCCTACGAGCAGTACTTC. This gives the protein CATSSINSYEQYF.

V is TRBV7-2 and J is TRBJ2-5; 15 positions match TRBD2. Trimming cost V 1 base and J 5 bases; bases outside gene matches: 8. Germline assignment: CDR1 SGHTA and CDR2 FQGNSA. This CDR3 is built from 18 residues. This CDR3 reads CASSLGVGLAGGGETQYF. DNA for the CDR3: TGTGCCAGCAGCTTAGGGGTGGGACTAGCGGGAGGCGGTGAGACCCAGTACTTC.

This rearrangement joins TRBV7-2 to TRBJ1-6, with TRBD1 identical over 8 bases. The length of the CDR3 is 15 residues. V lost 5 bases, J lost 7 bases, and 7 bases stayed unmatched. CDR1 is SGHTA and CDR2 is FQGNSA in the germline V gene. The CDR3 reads CASSPRTGNNSPLHF. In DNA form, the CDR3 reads TGTGCCAGCAGCCCCCGGACAGGGAACAATTCACCCCTCCACTTT.

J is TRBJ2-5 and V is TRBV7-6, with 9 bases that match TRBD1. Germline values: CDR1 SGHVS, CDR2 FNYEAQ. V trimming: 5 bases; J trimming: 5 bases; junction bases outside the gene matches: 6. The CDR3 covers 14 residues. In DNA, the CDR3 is TGTGCCAGCAGCCCCTGGACAGGGGCGGAGACCCAGTACTTC. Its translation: CASSPWTGAETQYF.

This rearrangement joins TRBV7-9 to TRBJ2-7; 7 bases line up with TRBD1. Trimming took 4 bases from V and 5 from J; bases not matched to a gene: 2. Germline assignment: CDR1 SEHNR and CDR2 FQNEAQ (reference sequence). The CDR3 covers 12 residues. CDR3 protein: CASSSQGNEQYF. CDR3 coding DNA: TGTGCCAGCAGCTCACAGGGGAACGAGCAGTACTTC. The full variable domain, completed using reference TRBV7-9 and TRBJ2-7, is DTGVSQNPRHKITKRGQNVTFRCDPISEHNRLYWYRQTLGQGPEFLTYFQNEAQLEKSRLLSDRFSAERPKGSFSTLEIQRTEQGDSAMYLCASSSQGNEQYFGPGTRLTVT.

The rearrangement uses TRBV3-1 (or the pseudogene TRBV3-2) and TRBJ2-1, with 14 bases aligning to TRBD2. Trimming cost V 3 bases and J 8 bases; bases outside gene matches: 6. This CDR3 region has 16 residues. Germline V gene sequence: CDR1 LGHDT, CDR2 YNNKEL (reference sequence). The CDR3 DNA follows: TGTGCCAGCAGCCACGGGACTAGCGGGAGTCTCGATGAGCAGTTCTTC. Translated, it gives CASSHGTSGSLDEQFF.

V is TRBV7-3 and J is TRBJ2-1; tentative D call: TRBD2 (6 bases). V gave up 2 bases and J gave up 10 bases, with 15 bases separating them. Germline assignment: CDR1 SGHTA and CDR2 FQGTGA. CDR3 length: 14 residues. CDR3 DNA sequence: TGTGCCAGCAGCTTACAGTCCGGGAGCGGGGAGCAGTTCTTC. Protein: CASSLQSGSGEQFF. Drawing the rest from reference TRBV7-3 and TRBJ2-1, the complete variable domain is GAGVSQTPSNKVTEKGKYVELRCDPISGHTALYWYRQSLGQGPEFLIYFQGTGAADDSGLPNDRFFAVRPEGSVSTLKIQRTERGDSAVYLCASSLQSGSGEQFFGPGTRLTVL.

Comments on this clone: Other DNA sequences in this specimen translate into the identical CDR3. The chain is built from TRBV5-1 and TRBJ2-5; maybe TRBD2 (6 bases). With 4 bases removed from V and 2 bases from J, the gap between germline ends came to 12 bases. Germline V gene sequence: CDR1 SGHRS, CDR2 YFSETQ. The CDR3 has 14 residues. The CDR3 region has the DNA TGCGCCAGCAGCCTCGTCGGAGGGCAAGAGACCCAGTACTTC. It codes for CASSLVGGQETQYF.

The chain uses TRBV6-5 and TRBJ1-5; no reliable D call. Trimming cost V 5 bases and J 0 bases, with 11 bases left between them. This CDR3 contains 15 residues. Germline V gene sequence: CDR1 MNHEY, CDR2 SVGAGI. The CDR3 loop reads CASSNMGYSNQPQHF. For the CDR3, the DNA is TGTGCCAGCAGTAACATGGGATATAGCAATCAGCCCCAGCATTTT.

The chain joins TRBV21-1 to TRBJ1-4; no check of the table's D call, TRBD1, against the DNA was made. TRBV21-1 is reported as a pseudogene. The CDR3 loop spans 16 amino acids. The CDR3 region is CASSKALDSQNEKLFF. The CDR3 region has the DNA TGTGCCAGCAGCAAAGCGCTCGACAGTCAAAATGAAAAACTGTTTTTT.

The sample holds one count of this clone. The DNA for the CDR3 is TGTGCCAGCAGCCCCATCGGTGACCGTCTGGATCAGTTCTTC. Translation gives CASSPIGDRLDQFF. The chain is built from TRBV6-4 and TRBJ2-1, with no clear D. CDR3 length: 14 residues. The ends were cut back, 6 bases at V and 13 bases at J, with 22 bases in the middle. Germline lookup yields CDR1 MRHNA and CDR2 SNTAGT.

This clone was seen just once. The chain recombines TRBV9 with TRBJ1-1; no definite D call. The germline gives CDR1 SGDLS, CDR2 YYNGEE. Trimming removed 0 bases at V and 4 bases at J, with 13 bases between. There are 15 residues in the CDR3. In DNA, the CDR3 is TGTGCCAGCAGCGTAGATCCAGGAGGGCTCACTGAAGCTTTCTTT. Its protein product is CASSVDPGGLTEAFF.

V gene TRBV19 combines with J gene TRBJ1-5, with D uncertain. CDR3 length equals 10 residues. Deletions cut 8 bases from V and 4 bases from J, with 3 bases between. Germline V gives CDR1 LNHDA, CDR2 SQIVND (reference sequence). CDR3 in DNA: TGTGCCAGTGGAAATCAGCCCCAGCATTTT. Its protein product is CASGNQPQHF.

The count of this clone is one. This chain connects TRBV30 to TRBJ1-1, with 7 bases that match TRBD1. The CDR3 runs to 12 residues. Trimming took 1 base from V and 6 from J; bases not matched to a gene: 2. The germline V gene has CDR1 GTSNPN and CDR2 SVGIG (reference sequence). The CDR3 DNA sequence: TGTGCCTGGAGTGGAACAGGGGCTGAAGCTTTCTTT. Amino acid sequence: CAWSGTGAEAFF.

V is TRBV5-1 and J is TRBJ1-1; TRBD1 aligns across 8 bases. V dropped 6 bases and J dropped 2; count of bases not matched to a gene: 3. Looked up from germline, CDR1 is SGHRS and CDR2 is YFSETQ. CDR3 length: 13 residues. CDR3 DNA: TGCGCCAGCAAACAGGGGGGTAACACTGAAGCTTTCTTT. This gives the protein CASKQGGNTEAFF.

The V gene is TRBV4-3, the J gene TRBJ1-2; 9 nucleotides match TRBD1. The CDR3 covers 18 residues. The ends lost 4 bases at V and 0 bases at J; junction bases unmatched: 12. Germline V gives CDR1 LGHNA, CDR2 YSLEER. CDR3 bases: TGCGCCAGCAGCCGTAGACAGGGGGATACAGTATCTAACTATGGCTACACCTTC. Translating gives CASSRRQGDTVSNYGYTF.